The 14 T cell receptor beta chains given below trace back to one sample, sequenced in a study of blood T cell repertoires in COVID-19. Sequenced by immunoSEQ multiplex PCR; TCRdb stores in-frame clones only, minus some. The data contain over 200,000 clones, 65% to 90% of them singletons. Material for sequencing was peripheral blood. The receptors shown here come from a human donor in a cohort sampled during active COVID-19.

The CDR3 sequence: CASSLAGSYNEQFF. In DNA form, the CDR3 reads TGCGCCAGCAGCTTGGCGGGATCCTACAATGAGCAGTTCTTC. This sequence joins TRBV5-1 and TRBJ2-1; D possibly corresponds to TRBD2 (5 bases). This CDR3 comprises 14 residues. Trimming left V 0 bases short and J 1 base short, with 5 bases between. Germline V gene sequence: CDR1 SGHRS, CDR2 YFSETQ.

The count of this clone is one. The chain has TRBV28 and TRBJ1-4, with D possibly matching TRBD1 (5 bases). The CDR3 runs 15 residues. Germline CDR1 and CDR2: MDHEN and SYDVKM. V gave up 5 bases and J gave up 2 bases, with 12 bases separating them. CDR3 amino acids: CASSVYRLTNEKLFF. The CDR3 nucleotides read TGTGCCAGCAGTGTGTACAGGCTCACTAATGAAAAACTGTTTTTT. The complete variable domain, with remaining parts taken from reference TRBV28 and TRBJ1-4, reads DVKVTQSSRYLVKRTGEKVFLECVQDMDHENMFWYRQDPGLGLRLIYFSYDVKMKEKGDIPEGYSVSREKKERFSLILESASTNQTSMYLCASSVYRLTNEKLFFGSGTQLSVL.

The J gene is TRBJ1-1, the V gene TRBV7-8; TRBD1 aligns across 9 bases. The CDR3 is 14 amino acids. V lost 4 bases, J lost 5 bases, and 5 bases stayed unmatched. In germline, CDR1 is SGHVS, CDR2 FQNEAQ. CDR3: CASSSGTGMTEAFF. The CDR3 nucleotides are TGTGCCAGCAGCTCTGGGACAGGGATGACTGAAGCTTTCTTT.

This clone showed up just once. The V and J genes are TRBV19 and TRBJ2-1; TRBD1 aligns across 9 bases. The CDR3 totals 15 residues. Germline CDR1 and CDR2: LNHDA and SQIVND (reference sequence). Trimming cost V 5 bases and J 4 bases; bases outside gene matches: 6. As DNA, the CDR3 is TGTGCCAGTAGTGTCGGGACAGGGTCGTACAATGAGCAGTTCTTC. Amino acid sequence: CASSVGTGSYNEQFF.

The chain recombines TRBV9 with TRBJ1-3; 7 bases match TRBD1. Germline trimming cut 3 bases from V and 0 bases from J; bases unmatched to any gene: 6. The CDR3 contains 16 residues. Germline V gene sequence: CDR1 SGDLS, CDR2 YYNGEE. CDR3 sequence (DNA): TGTGCCAGCAGCGCCGGGGACAGTTACTCTGGAAACACCATATATTTT. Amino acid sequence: CASSAGDSYSGNTIYF.

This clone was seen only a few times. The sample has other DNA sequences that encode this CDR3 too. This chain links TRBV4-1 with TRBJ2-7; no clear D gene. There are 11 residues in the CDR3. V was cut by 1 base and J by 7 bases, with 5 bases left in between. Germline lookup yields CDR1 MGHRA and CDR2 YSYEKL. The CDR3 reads CASSQAGEQYF. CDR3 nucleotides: TGCGCCAGCAGCCAAGCCGGGGAGCAGTACTTC.

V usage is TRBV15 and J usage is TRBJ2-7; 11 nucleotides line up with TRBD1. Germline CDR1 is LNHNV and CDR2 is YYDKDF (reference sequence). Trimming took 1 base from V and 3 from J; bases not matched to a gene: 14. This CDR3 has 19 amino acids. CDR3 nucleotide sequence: TGTGCCACCAGCAGAGGCCGGCGAATGGGACAGGGGGTTGGCTACGAGCAGTACTTC. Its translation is CATSRGRRMGQGVGYEQYF.

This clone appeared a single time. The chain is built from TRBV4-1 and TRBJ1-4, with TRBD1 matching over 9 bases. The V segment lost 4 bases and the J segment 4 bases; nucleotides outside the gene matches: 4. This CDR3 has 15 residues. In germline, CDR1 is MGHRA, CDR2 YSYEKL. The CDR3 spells CASSPGQGINEKLFF. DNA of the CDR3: TGCGCCAGCAGCCCGGGACAGGGAATTAATGAAAAACTGTTTTTT.

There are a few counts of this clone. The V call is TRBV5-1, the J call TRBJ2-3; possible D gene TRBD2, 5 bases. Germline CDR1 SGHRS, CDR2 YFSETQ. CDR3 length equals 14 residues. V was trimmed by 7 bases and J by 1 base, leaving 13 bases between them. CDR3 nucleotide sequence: TGCGCCAGCCGCCTAGCAGTAGGCACAGATACGCAGTATTTT. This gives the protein CASRLAVGTDTQYF.

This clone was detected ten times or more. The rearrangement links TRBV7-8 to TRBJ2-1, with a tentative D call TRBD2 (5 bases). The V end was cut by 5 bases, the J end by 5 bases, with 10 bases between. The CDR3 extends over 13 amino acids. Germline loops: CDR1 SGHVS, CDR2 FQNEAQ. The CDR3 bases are TGTGCCAGCAGCCAGGACTGGAACAATGAGCAGTTCTTC. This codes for CASSQDWNNEQFF.

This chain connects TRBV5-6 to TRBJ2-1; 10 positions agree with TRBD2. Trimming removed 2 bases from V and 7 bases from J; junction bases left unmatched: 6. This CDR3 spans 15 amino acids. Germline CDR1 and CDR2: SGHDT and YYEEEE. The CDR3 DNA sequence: TGTGCCAGCAGCTTTCTAGCGGGAGCCCTAAATGAGCAGTTCTTC. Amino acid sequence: CASSFLAGALNEQFF.

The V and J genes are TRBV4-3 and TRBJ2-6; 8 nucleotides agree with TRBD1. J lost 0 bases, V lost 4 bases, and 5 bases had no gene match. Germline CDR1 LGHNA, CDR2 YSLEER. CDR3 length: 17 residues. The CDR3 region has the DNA TGCGCCAGCAGCCGACCGGGACAGGTCTCTGGGGCCAACGTCCTGACTTTC. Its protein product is CASSRPGQVSGANVLTF.

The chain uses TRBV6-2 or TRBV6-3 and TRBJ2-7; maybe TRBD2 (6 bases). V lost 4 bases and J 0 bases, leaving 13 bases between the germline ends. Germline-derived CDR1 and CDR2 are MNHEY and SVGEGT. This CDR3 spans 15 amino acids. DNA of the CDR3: TGTGCCAGCAGTTTAAGCGGGTTCGTCTCCTACGAGCAGTACTTC. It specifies CASSLSGFVSYEQYF.

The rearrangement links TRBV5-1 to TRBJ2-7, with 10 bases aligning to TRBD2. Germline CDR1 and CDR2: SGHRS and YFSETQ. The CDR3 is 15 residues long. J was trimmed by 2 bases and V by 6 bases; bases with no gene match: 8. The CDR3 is CASKYGLAETYEQYF. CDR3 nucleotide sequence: TGCGCCAGCAAGTACGGACTAGCGGAGACCTACGAGCAGTACTTC.